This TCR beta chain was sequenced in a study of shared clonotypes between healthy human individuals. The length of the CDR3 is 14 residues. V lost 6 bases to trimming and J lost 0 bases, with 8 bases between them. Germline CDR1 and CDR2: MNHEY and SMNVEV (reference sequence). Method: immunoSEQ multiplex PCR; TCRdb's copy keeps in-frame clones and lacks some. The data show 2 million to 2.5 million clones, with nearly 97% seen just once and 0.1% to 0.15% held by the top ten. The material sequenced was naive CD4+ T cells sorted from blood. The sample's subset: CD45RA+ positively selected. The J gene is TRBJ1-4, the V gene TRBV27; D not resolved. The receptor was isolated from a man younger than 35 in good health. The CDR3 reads CASSKGATNEKLFF. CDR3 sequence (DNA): TGTGCCAGCAGCAAGGGTGCAACTAATGAAAAACTGTTTTTT.